Presented here are 18 T cell receptor beta chains from one specimen sequenced in a study of OX40 agonist ivuxolimab in advanced cancers. Some clones are missing from TCRdb's copy, which holds only in-frame ones; the method was immunoSEQ multiplex PCR. The sample carries tens of thousands of clones, about 88% recorded once. Sequenced here: CD4+ or CD8+ T cells sorted from blood, sampled in a trial of the OX40 agonist ivuxolimab. Every receptor here comes from an adult with an advanced solid tumor such as melanoma, head and neck, liver or kidney cancer.

This rearrangement joins TRBV5-1 to TRBJ2-6; D unresolved. V was pared by 3 bases and J by 1 base, with 8 bases between. CDR3 length: 15 residues. Germline values: CDR1 SGHRS, CDR2 YFSETQ. The chain's CDR3 is CASSSDRSGANVLTF. CDR3 sequence (DNA): TGCGCCAGCAGCTCTGACCGTTCTGGGGCCAACGTCCTGACTTTC.

The table lists this clone with a count of one. The J gene is TRBJ2-7, the V gene TRBV14; no reliable D call. The V gene's germline CDR1 is SGHDN and CDR2 FVKESK. CDR3 size: 13 residues. Trimming removed 1 base at V and 2 bases at J, with 6 bases between. CDR3 sequence: CASSQAVTYEQYF. Written as DNA, the CDR3 is TGTGCCAGCAGCCAAGCCGTAACCTACGAGCAGTACTTC.

This chain uses TRBV6-6 with TRBJ1-2, with 9 bases that match TRBD1. The CDR3 sequence is 16 residues long. The V gene's germline CDR1 is MNHNY and CDR2 SVGAGI (reference sequence). The ends lost 5 bases at V and 6 bases at J; junction bases unmatched: 13. CDR3 coding DNA: TGTGCCAGCAGTATAGGACAGGGGCAATATTGGGATGGCTACACCTTC. Its translation: CASSIGQGQYWDGYTF.

The rearrangement uses TRBV18 and TRBJ2-7; the D gene is possibly TRBD2 (5 bases). V was pared by 3 bases and J by 6 bases, with 12 bases between. CDR1 is KGHSH and CDR2 is LQKENI in the germline V gene. The CDR3 extends over 13 amino acids. CDR3: CASSPELASEQYF. The CDR3 DNA is TGTGCCAGCTCACCCGAATTAGCGAGCGAGCAGTACTTC.

V and J are TRBV28 and TRBJ2-3; tentatively, D is TRBD1 (6 bases). The CDR3 has 16 residues. V lost 10 bases to trimming and J lost 1 base, with 21 bases between them. Germline lookup yields CDR1 MDHEN and CDR2 SYDVKM. DNA of the CDR3: TGTGCCACCAGAACCGGAGCAGGGGCGGGCACAGATACGCAGTATTTT. Its protein product is CATRTGAGAGTDTQYF.

The chain links TRBV7-3 to TRBJ2-3; TRBD2 matches 11 bases. Germline V CDR1 and CDR2: SGHTA, FQGTGA. The CDR3 is 14 amino acids. J lost 4 bases, V lost 5 bases, and 2 bases had no gene match. The DNA of the CDR3 is TGTGCCAGCAGCGAGGGACTAGCGGCAGATACGCAGTATTTT. Encoded protein: CASSEGLAADTQYF. Using reference TRBV7-3 and TRBJ2-3 for the parts outside the CDR3, the full variable domain is GAGVSQTPSNKVTEKGKYVELRCDPISGHTALYWYRQSLGQGPEFLIYFQGTGAADDSGLPNDRFFAVRPEGSVSTLKIQRTERGDSAVYLCASSEGLAADTQYFGPGTRLTVL.

The gene calls are TRBV2 and TRBJ1-3, with 10 bases fitting TRBD1. The V segment lost 6 bases and the J segment 7 bases; nucleotides outside the gene matches: 6. The CDR3 contains 14 residues. Germline CDR1 and CDR2: SNHLY and FYNNEI. The CDR3 DNA is TGTGCCAGCAGGGAGGGGACAGGGGAGAACACCATATATTTT. It codes for CASREGTGENTIYF.

The chain links TRBV2 to TRBJ2-3; TRBD1 or TRBD2 may be the D gene (6 bases each). Germline CDR1 reads SNHLY; CDR2 reads FYNNEI. The ends were cut back, 7 bases at V and 3 bases at J, with 17 bases in the middle. The CDR3 contains 15 residues. The CDR3 protein is CASTLGGFGTDTQYF. The CDR3 bases are TGTGCCAGCACTTTAGGGGGGTTTGGAACAGATACGCAGTATTTT.

V usage is TRBV9 and J usage is TRBJ2-2; the match to TRBD1 covers 8 bases. In germline, CDR1 is SGDLS, CDR2 YYNGEE. V dropped 4 bases and J dropped 5; count of bases not matched to a gene: 7. The length of the CDR3 is 15 residues. The chain's CDR3 is CASSKDRVGTGELFF. The CDR3 DNA reads TGTGCCAGCAGCAAGGACAGGGTAGGAACCGGGGAGCTGTTTTTT.

V and J are TRBV27 and TRBJ1-2, with D perhaps matching TRBD1 (5 bases). Trimming stripped 5 bases from V and 7 bases from J, with 23 bases between. Germline V gives CDR1 MNHEY, CDR2 SMNVEV (reference sequence). The CDR3 length is 16 residues. In DNA, the CDR3 is TGTGCCAGCAGTCTCCGGGACGCCTCGTTTGTGGGTGGCTACACCTTC. Its protein product is CASSLRDASFVGGYTF.

The chain recombines TRBV5-1 with TRBJ1-1; no definite D call. There are 14 residues in the CDR3. With 0 bases removed from V and 5 bases from J, the gap between germline ends came to 11 bases. CDR1 and CDR2 from the germline V gene are SGHRS and YFSETQ. The CDR3 reads CASSLEWVGTEAFF. The CDR3 DNA reads TGCGCCAGCAGCTTGGAGTGGGTAGGGACTGAAGCTTTCTTT.

The rearrangement joins TRBV2 to TRBJ2-1; a possible D gene is TRBD2 (5 bases). The germline V and J ends were trimmed by 7 bases and 4 bases, with 14 bases remaining between them. Germline CDR1 SNHLY, CDR2 FYNNEI. CDR3 length: 14 amino acids. The CDR3 loop reads CASIIQLEYNEQFF. The CDR3, as DNA: TGTGCCAGCATCATCCAACTAGAATACAATGAGCAGTTCTTC.

This clone was seen once. The rearrangement links TRBV19 to TRBJ1-2; TRBD1 matches 9 bases. CDR1 and CDR2 from the germline V gene are LNHDA and SQIVND (reference sequence). CDR3 length: 17 amino acids. The J segment lost 0 bases and the V segment lost 5 bases, leaving 10 bases of the junction unmatched. The DNA of the CDR3 is TGTGCCAGTAGTCGAATAGGACAGGGGATTGCTAACTATGGCTACACCTTC. Its translation is CASSRIGQGIANYGYTF.

The CDR3 DNA is TGTGCCAGCAGCTTAGCGGGACTCAACAATGAGCAGTTCTTC. Amino acids: CASSLAGLNNEQFF. The V and J genes are TRBV7-7 and TRBJ2-1, with D possibly being TRBD2 (6 bases). Germline CDR1 is SSHAT and CDR2 is FNYEAQ (reference sequence). The CDR3 spans 14 residues. V lost 0 bases and J lost 5, with 8 bases in between.

The V gene is TRBV18, the J gene TRBJ2-1; D not certain. Germline CDR1 KGHSH, CDR2 LQKENI. CDR3 length: 15 residues. Trimming pared 3 bases from V and 6 bases from J, leaving 15 bases between. CDR3 sequence reads: CASSPRGLPGNEQFF. The CDR3 bases are TGTGCCAGCTCACCGCGCGGCCTCCCCGGCAATGAGCAGTTCTTC.

The chain uses TRBV7-9 and TRBJ2-5, with TRBD2 as a possible D gene (5 bases). The CDR3 has 16 residues. V lost 5 bases to trimming and J lost 2 bases, with 18 bases between them. Germline values: CDR1 SEHNR, CDR2 FQNEAQ (reference sequence). The CDR3 loop is CASSGTPLGAQETQYF. As DNA, the CDR3 is TGTGCCAGCAGCGGAACCCCCCTGGGAGCTCAAGAGACCCAGTACTTC.

V is TRBV19 and J is TRBJ1-5; tentative D call: TRBD1 (5 bases). CDR1 and CDR2 from the germline V gene are LNHDA and SQIVND (reference sequence). The V gene lost 7 bases and the J gene lost 6 bases, with 13 bases spanning the gap. The CDR3 is 13 residues long. The CDR3 DNA is TGTGCCAGTAAGGACAAGGCAGGTCAGCCCCAGCATTTT. Its protein product is CASKDKAGQPQHF.

This chain joins TRBV7-8 and TRBJ2-3; D remains ambiguous. The CDR3 extends over 13 amino acids. Germline V CDR1 and CDR2: SGHVS, FQNEAQ. V was cut by 1 base and J by 4 bases, with 6 bases left in between. CDR3 in amino acids: CASSLGSADTQYF. The CDR3 DNA reads as TGTGCCAGCAGCTTAGGATCGGCAGATACGCAGTATTTT.